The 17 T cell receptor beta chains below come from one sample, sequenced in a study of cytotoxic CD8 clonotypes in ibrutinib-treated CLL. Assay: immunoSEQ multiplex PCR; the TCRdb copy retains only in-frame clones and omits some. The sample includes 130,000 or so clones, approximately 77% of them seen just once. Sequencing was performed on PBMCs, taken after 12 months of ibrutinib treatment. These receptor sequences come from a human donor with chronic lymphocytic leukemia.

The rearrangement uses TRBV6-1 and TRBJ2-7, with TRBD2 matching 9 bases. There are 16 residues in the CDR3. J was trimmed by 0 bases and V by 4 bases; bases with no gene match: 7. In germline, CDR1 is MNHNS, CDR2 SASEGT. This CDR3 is CASSGRGSGSSYEQYF. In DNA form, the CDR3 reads TGTGCCAGCAGTGGGCGGGGTAGCGGGAGCTCCTACGAGCAGTACTTC.

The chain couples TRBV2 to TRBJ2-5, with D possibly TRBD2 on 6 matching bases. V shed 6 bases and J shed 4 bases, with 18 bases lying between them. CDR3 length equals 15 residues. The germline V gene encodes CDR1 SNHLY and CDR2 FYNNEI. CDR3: CASSQTSTGVETQYF. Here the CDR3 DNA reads TGTGCCAGCAGCCAAACCTCGACGGGGGTAGAGACCCAGTACTTC.

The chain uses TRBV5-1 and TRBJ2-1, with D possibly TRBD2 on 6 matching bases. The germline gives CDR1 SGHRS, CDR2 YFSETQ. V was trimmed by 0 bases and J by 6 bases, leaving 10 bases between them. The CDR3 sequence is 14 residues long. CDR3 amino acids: CASSLEGTFNEQFF. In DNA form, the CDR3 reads TGCGCCAGCAGCTTGGAAGGGACTTTCAATGAGCAGTTCTTC.

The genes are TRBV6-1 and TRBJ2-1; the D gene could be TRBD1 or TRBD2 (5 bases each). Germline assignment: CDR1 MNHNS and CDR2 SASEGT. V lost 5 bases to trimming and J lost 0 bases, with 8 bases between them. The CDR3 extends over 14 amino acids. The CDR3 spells CASSSGSSYNEQFF. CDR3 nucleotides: TGTGCCAGCAGTTCAGGGAGCTCCTACAATGAGCAGTTCTTC.

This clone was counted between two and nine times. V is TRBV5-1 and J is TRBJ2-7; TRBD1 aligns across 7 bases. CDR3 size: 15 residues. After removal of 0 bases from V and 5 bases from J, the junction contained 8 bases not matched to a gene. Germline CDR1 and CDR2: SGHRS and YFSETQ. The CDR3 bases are TGCGCCAGCAGCTTGGGACGGACAGGTGGCGACGAGCAGTACTTC. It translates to CASSLGRTGGDEQYF.

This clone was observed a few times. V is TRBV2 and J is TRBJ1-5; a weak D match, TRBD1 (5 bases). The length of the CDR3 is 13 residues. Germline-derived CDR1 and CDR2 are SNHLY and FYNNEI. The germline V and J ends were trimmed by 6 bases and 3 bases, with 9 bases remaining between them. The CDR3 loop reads CASRGEFNQPQHF. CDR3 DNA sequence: TGTGCCAGCAGGGGGGAGTTCAATCAGCCCCAGCATTTT.

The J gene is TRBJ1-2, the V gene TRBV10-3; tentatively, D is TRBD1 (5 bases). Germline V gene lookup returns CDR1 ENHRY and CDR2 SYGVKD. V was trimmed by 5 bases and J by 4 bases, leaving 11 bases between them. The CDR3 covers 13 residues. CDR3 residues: CAISNPGTYGYTF. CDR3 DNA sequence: TGTGCCATCAGTAATCCAGGGACCTATGGCTACACCTTC.

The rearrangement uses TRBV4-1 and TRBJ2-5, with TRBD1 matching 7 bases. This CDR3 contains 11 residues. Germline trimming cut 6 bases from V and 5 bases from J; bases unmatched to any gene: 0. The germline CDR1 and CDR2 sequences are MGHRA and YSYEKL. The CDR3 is CASRQGETQYF. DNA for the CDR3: TGCGCCAGCAGACAGGGGGAGACCCAGTACTTC.

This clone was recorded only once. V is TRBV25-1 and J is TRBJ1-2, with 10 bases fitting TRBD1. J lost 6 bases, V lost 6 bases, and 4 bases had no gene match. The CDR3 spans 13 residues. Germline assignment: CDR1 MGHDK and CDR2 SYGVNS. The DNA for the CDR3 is TGTGCCAGCAGCGACGGGACAGGGGATGGCTACACCTTC. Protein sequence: CASSDGTGDGYTF.

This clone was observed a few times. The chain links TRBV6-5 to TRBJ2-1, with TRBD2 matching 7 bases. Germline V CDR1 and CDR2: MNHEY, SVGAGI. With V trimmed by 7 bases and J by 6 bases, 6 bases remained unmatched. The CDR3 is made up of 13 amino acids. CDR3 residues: CASTGGVPNEQFF. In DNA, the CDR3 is TGTGCCAGCACTGGGGGGGTGCCCAATGAGCAGTTCTTC.

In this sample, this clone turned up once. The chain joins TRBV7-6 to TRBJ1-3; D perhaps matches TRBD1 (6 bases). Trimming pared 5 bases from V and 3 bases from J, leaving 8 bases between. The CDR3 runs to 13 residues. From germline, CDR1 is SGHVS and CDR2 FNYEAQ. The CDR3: CASSEGGGNTIYF. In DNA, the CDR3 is TGTGCCAGCAGCGAGGGGGGTGGAAACACCATATATTTT.

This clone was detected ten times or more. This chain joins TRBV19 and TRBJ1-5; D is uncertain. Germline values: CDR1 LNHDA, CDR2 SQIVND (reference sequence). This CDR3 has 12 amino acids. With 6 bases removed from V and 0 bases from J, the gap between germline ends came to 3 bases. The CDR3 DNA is TGTGCCAGTAGGGATAGCAATCAGCCCCAGCATTTT. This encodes CASRDSNQPQHF.

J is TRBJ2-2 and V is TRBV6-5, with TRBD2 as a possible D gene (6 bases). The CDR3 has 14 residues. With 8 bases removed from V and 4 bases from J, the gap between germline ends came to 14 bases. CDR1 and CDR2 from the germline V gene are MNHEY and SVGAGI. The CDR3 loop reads CASLGGSGTGELFF. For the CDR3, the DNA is TGTGCCAGCTTGGGGGGAAGCGGCACCGGGGAGCTGTTTTTT.

CDR3 in DNA: TGTGCCAGCAGCGTTCATCCGGGACTAGTGACCGGGGAGCTGTTTTTT. Translating it yields CASSVHPGLVTGELFF. The J gene is TRBJ2-2, the V gene TRBV9; 8 positions agree with TRBD2. The CDR3 has 16 residues. Germline V gene sequence: CDR1 SGDLS, CDR2 YYNGEE. The J segment lost 5 bases and the V segment lost 2 bases, leaving 8 bases of the junction unmatched.

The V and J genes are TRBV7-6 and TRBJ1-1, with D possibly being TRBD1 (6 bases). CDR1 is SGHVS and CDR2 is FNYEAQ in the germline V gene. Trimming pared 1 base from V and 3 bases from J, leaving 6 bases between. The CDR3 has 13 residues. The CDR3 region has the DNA TGTGCCAGCAGCTTAGGGACAGACACTGAAGCTTTCTTT. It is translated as CASSLGTDTEAFF.

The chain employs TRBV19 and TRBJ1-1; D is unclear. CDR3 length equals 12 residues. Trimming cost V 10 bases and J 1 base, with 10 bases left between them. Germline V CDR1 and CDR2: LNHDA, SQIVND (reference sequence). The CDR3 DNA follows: TGTGCCACCCAGCTGGGGAACACTGAAGCTTTCTTT. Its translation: CATQLGNTEAFF. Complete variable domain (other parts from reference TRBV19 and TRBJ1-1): DGGITQSPKYLFRKEGQNVTLSCEQNLNHDAMYWYRQDPGQGLRLIYYSQIVNDFQKGDIAEGYSVSREKKESFPLTVTSAQKNPTAFYLCATQLGNTEAFFGQGTRLTVV.

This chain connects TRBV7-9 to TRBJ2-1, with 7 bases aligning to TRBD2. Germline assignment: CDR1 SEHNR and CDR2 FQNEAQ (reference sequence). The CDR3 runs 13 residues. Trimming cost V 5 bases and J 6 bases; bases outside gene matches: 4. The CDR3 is CASSPGGSNEQFF. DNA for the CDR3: TGTGCCAGCAGCCCAGGCGGGAGCAATGAGCAGTTCTTC.